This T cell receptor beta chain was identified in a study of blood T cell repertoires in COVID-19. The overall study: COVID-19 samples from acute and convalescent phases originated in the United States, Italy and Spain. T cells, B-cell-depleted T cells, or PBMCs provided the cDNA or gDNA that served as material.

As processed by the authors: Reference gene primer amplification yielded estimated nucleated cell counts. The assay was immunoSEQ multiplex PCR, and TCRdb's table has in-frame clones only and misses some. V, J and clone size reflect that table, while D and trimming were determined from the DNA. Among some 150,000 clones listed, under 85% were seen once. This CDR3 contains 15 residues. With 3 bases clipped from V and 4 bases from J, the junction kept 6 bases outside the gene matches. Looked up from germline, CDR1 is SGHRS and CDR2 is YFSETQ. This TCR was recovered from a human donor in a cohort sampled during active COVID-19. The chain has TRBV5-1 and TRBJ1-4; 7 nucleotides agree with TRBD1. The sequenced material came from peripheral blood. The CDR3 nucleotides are TGCGCCAGCAGCTATCGGGACAGCATTAATGAAAAACTGTTTTTT. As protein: CASSYRDSINEKLFF.